The entry below describes one T cell receptor beta chain. This record comes from a study of cytomegalovirus exposure and HLA in healthy donors. V was trimmed by 1 base and J by 3 bases, leaving 10 bases between them. The CDR3 consists of 14 residues. Per germline, CDR1 SEHNR and CDR2 FQNEAQ (reference sequence). With 60 Vbeta and 13 Jbeta primers, the PCR was carried out. Sequencing was performed with immunoSEQ multiplex PCR; in TCRdb, only in-frame clones are kept and a portion is missing. In the table there are about 170,000 clones, 85% of which are singletons. This receptor was taken from a boy under 10 years old in good health and CMV-seronegative. The source material was PBMCs. The chain couples TRBV7-9 to TRBJ2-7; tentative D call: TRBD2 (6 bases). This CDR3 reads CASSLEGTFYEQYF. Written as DNA, the CDR3 is TGTGCCAGCAGCTTAGAAGGGACTTTCTACGAGCAGTACTTC.